This record looks at one T cell receptor beta chain sequence and its context. The antigen remains undetermined. This specimen comes from a study of siplizumab effects on memory and regulatory T cells. Sequenced by immunoSEQ multiplex PCR; TCRdb stores in-frame clones only, minus some. The data show under 100,000 clones, 87% seen once. Overall study results and limits: Memory cells that were CD4+ and unstimulated gave rise to alloreactive sequences, which siplizumab significantly reduced.

The germline V gene encodes CDR1 SEHNR and CDR2 FQNEAQ (reference sequence). Trimming cost V 5 bases and J 9 bases, with 19 bases left between them. The CDR3 totals 14 residues. This TCR came from a human donor in good health. Sequencing was done on a sample of Tregs sorted from blood. This sequence joins TRBV7-9 and TRBJ1-1; D might be TRBD1 (5 bases). The CDR3 DNA sequence: TGTGCCAGCAGCAGGGAACACGGGACGTCTCAAGCTTTCTTT. Encoded protein: CASSREHGTSQAFF.